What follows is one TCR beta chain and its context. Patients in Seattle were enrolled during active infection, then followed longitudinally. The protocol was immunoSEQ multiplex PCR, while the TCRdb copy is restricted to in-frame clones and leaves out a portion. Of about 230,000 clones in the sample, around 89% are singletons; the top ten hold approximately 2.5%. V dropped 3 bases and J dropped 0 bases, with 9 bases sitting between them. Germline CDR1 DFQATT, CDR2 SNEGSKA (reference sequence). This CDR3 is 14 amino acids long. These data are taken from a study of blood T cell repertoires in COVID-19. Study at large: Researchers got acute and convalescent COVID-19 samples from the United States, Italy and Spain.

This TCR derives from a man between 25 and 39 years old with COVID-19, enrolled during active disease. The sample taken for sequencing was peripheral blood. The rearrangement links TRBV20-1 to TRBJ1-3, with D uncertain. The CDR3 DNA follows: TGCAGTGCTAGTAAGCGGCACTCTGGAAACACCATATATTTT. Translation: CSASKRHSGNTIYF.